This TCR beta chain is from a study of cytomegalovirus exposure and HLA in healthy donors. General observations from the study: A link between a missense DCLRE1C variant and TCR beta V- and J-gene trimming emerged from a later analysis. Across donors, presence/absence analyses took sequencing depth to be roughly uniform. A later analysis found TCR association rates differed by HLA locus, highest for DRB1 and lowest for HLA-C.

The length of the CDR3 is 17 residues. The germline V gene has CDR1 SEHNR and CDR2 FQNEAQ (reference sequence). As for this clone: The antigen is unknown. At one boundary the junction diverges from the germline segment, which might be a read error.

The study ran its PCR with 60 Vbeta and 13 Jbeta primers. Using immunoSEQ multiplex PCR, the repertoire was profiled, and TCRdb retains in-frame clones only, with some absent. The sample comprises around 200,000 clones, about four fifths of which are singletons, and 2.9% rests with the top ten. The chain combines TRBV7-9 with TRBJ2-2; TRBD2 agrees at 9 bases. The sample comprised PBMCs. The receptor's source is a male donor in good health and CMV-seronegative. The DNA for the CDR3 is TGTTCCAGCAGCTTAATGTTCGCGGGGGGGAAAACCGGGGAGCTGTTTTTT. Amino acid sequence: CSSSLMFAGGKTGELFF.